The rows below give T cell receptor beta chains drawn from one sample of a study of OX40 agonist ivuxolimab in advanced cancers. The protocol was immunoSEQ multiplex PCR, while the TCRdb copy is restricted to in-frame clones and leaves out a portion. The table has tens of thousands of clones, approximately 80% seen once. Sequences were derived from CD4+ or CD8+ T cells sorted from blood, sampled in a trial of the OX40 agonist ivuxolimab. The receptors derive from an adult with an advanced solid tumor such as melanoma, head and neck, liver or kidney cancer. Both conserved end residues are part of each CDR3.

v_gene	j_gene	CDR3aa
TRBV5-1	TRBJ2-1	CASSPGTGAYNEQFF
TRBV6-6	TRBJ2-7	CASSSAYSYEQYF
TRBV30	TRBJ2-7	CAWSEEGGLSYEQYF
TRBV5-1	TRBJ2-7	CASSLGGRDGSYEQYF
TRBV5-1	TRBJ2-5	CASSSPRGKAQETQYF
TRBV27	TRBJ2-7	CASSPYPGTAGSYEQYF
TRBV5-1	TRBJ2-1	CASSSLGTSGQNEQFF
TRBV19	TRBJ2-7	CASSLGQGLYEQYF
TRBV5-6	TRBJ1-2	CASTYFGDYGYTF
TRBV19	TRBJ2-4	CASSIIGSDIQYF
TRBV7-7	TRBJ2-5	CASSLALAPNVAQYF
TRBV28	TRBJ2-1	CASSFGQGRYNEQFF
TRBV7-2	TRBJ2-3	CASSRDSRAPLHTQYF
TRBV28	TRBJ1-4	CASSLDRGREKLFF
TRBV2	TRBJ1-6	CASSQTGYNSPLHF
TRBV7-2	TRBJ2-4	CASSFRTSGIQYF
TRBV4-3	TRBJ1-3	CASSQDGGGSGNTIYF
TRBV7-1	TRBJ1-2	CASSALKEGYTF
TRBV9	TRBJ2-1	CASSVVTVGGEQFF
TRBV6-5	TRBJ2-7	CASLSLRGQEYEQYF
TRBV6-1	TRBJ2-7	CASRGGVYEQYF
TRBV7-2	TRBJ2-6	CASSPRAVGVLTF
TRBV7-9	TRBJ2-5	CASSYRGETQYF
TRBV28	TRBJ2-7	CATLEQGLISLDYEQYF
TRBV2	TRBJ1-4	CAGGQDEKLFF
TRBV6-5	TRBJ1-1	CASSLLGATEAFF
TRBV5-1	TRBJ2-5	CASSLETNPRGTQYF
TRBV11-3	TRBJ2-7	CASSLVGGTEQYF
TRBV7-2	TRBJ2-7	CASSLERYEQYF
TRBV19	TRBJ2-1	CASSKTSGAYNEQFF
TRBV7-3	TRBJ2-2	CASSLAGMAGELFF
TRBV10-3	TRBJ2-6	CAISEGLSGANILTF
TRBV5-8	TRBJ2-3	CASSLLGTDTQYF
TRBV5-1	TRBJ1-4	CASQKGPNEKLFF
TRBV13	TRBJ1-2	CASSSGQTTYGYTF
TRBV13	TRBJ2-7	CASSSGRAHSEQYF
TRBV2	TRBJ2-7	CASGVNHEQYF
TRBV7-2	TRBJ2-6	CASISDTSGANVLTF
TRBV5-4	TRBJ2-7	CASSLALGYNYEQYF
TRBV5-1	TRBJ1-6	CASSLVGDNSPLHF
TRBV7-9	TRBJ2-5	CASSLGDHQGAQETQYF
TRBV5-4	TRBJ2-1	CASSQEPAGSHYNEQFF
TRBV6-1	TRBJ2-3	CASSEVADTQYF
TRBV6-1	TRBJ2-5	CASSANSLAAAQETQYF
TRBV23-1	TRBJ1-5	CASSQSSPAGASNQPQHF
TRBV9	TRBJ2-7	CASSVEEGNSYEQYF
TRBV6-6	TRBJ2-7	CASTLTGAAYEQYF
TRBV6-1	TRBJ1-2	CASSGPDYGYTF
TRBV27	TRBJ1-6	CASSLSNRALSSPLHF
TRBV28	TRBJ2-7	CASSPLTGGNYEQYF
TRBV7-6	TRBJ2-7	CASSVLLAGSYEQYF
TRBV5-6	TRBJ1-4	CASSLRGVGEKLFF
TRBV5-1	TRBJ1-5	CASSLEGHQPQHF
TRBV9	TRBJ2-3	CASSVGLNSGTDTQYF
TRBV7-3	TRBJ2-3	CASRWGLAETDTQYF
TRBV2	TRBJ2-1	CASSKLAGGDEQFF
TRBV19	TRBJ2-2	CASSFGRTGELFF
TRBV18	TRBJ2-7	CASSPGTNPYEQYF
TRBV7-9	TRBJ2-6	CASSLREFDAGANVLTF